These T cell receptor beta chains were read from a single sample in a study of kidney transplant recipient with SARS-CoV-2 infection. Each CDR3 protein is one row after TCRdb ran MiXCR on the reads. Of some 220,000 distinct CDR3 sequences in the sample, 29% are singletons; the top ten hold about 7%. The sequenced sample was a blood sample, obtained at baseline and around day 120 from a kidney transplant recipient. The receptor set was obtained from a young adult male patient who had COVID-19 and was a kidney transplant recipient. These T cells may partly come from the graft donor. The conserved cysteine and the conserved F or W are not part of the CDR3 here. The D gene is left open where the match is weak. Size values are once, few and many counts, or a class for expanded clones, and some rows have none.

J gene,V gene,clone size,D gene,CDR3 protein
TRBJ2-3,TRBV4-1,few,TRBD2,ASSQDSSPGLAQKGADTQY
TRBJ2-3,TRBV5-1,.,TRBD1,ATSRDRGTNTQY
TRBJ1-1,TRBV28,many,.,ASEIPQTNTEAF
TRBJ2-3,TRBV12-3/TRBV12-4,.,.,ASSPLVDTQY
TRBJ1-3,TRBV7-2,many,.,ASANSGNTIY
TRBJ2-7,TRBV11-3,many,.,ASSLLGVYEQY
TRBJ1-2,TRBV4-3,many,.,ASSQDHLNDFYGYT
TRBJ2-1,TRBV6-6,.,TRBD1,ASSYPRDSYNEQF
TRBJ2-2,TRBV3-1,.,.,AGSLKVPISGLTGELF
TRBJ2-2,TRBV25-1,many,TRBD1,ASSEGGTGHTGELF
TRBJ1-2,TRBV12-5,many,.,ASGDGDLQGKTYGYT
TRBJ1-3,TRBV9,.,TRBD1,ASSPHRGIPGNTIY
TRBJ1-1,TRBV5-6,.,TRBD1,ASSYNRGKESTEAF
TRBJ2-3,TRBV30,.,TRBD2,AWSPGGRTDTQY
TRBJ1-2,TRBV8-2,.,.,GSLRVDSRKTYGYT
TRBJ2-3,TRBV6-6,many,.,ASSYVVRTDTQY
TRBJ2-6,TRBV3-1,many,.,ASSLTTGSGANVLT
TRBJ2-1,TRBV24-1,many,.,ATSEAGYNEQF
TRBJ1-2,TRBV25-1,many,.,ASSTIGELGKTYGYT
TRBJ1-2,TRBV5-5,many,TRBD1,ASSFDRDGYT
TRBJ1-2,TRBV6-4,many,.,ASSFTDSHGKTYGYT
TRBJ1-1,TRBV4-3,many,.,ASSQLADMNTEAF